The following is a T cell receptor beta chain sequence with its context. Its target is unknown. This sample stems from a study of T cell repertoires in cytomegalovirus infection. As for the study in general: Selection of CMV epitopes for the study included recently identified HLA-C-restricted and well-studied HLA-B-restricted ones. Both CMV infection and a matching HLA type were indicated by public TCR beta signatures.

Germline-derived CDR1 and CDR2 are MGHDK and SYGVNS. The CDR3 totals 12 residues. V lost 6 bases and J 1 base, leaving 5 bases between the germline ends. TCRdb re-derived calls from the reads in MiXCR, one entry per CDR3 protein. The repertoire includes around 50,000 distinct CDR3 sequences, roughly 20% of them detected once, and 26% sits in the top ten. Study outcomes and limitations: Frequencies of public TCR beta families were cumulated, and this identified carriers of CMV plus the relevant HLA. HLA-C-restricted CMV-specific TCR beta clonotypes prevailed in the ex vivo response.

The gene calls are TRBV25-1 and TRBJ2-3; D unresolved. Sequences were derived from CD8+ T cells from cultured PBMCs, sampled from culture after CMV antigen stimulation. The source of this sequence is a human donor in good health (CMV status not recorded). Some clones in this sample may be carry-over from other donors' samples. The CDR3 nucleotides read TGTGCCAGCAGCCAGGGCACAGATACGCAGTATTTT. This encodes CASSQGTDTQYF.